This T cell receptor (beta chain) was obtained from a study of blood T cell repertoires in COVID-19 (dated by TCRdb to 2019 to 2021). General notes on the study: Collaborator samples came from the United States, Italy and Spain and covered acute and convalescent phases of COVID-19. A freely available public database, intended as a resource for researchers studying the immune response to SARS-CoV-2, is where the repertoires were released. Sample metadata almost always included a de-identified subject ID, COVID-19 status, age in years and sex. Subjects who had been exposed to COVID-19, were actively infected with it, or had recovered from it provided the deeply sampled blood TCRbeta repertoires that made up the dataset. The prospective study material was composed of cDNA or gDNA derived from T cells, B-cell-depleted T cells, or PBMCs. Samples came from the ongoing ImmuneRACE study (first 160 participants) plus 1,254 subjects from 6 global collaborators. Where available, HLA class I and class II types were obtained from metadata supplied by the sample provider rather than from assay-based typing.

Whole blood was collected in K2EDTA tubes by collaborating institutions according to the institutions' own protocols. For TCRbeta analysis, collaborators shipped samples as frozen whole blood, isolated PBMCs, or DNA extracted from either of those sample types. On this clone: The antigen it recognizes is unknown. No much larger clone exists at a distance of one base, and base qualities are not known.

What the study reported, not specific to this receptor: How much clinical and demographic metadata was included differed by source and by participant, and the metadata was provided uncurated.

TCRbeta CDR3 regions were amplified from genomic DNA using the immunoSEQ Assay, a bias-controlled multiplex PCR. The study's processing was this. The number of nucleated cells in each sample was estimated by amplification of reference gene primers within the assay. To quantify the absolute abundance of each unique TCRbeta CDR3 rearrangement, sequence reads were collapsed and filtered. For each sample, productive Simpson clonality was calculated by taking the square root of Simpson's diversity index across productive rearrangements. Not all clones reach the TCRdb copy of this immuneACCESS table, which keeps in-frame sequences only. Checked studies attribute under half of the gap to unresolved V genes and leave the rest unexplained. V and J calls and clone size are given by that table; D and trimming were obtained from the DNA. The sample table shows about 120,000 clones, and roughly 82% are seen once. Around 8% of the sample is held by the ten biggest clonotypes.

CDR1 SQVTM and CDR2 ANQGSEA are derived from the germline V gene. V is pared back by 4 bases and J by 8 bases, with 12 bases lying between the germline termini. Including the terminal cysteine and phenylalanine, the CDR3 comprises 11 residues. The sequence is cut down to CDR3 DNA, 33 bases in frame from base 1. The sequence was obtained from a woman aged 35 to 49 with acute or convalescent COVID-19. Sequencing input: peripheral blood. The chain links TRBV29-1 with TRBJ2-7; TRBD1 is possibly the D segment (5 matching bases). CDR3 loop: CSVVKGQKQYF. The base sequence is TGCAGCGTTGTAAAGGGGCAAAAGCAGTACTTC.